This TCR beta chain comes out of a study of OX40 agonist ivuxolimab in advanced cancers. Study in general: Earlier treatment with anti-PD-1, anti-PD-L1 or anti-CTLA-4 was permitted, and over 35% had received some. Three patients showed partial responses: one hepatocellular carcinoma and two cutaneous melanoma cases.

Germline V lookup: CDR1 LNHDA, CDR2 SQIVND (reference sequence). The CDR3 is 15 amino acids. Trimming pared 6 bases from V and 5 bases from J, leaving 19 bases between. Blood samples were obtained at baseline, cycle 4 day 1, and cycle 7 day 1. Measured with immunoSEQ multiplex PCR; TCRdb has only the in-frame clones, and not every one. The repertoire includes 85,000 to 100,000 clones, over 85% of them detected once, and 0.79% sits in the top ten. The sequencing used CD4+ or CD8+ T cells sorted from blood, collected in a trial of the OX40 agonist ivuxolimab. V is TRBV19 and J is TRBJ1-1; D not certain. The sequence derives from an adult with an advanced solid tumor such as melanoma, head and neck, liver or kidney cancer. This CDR3 reads CASRVPQRWDTEAFF. As DNA, the CDR3 is TGTGCCAGTAGGGTCCCGCAGCGATGGGATACTGAAGCTTTCTTT.